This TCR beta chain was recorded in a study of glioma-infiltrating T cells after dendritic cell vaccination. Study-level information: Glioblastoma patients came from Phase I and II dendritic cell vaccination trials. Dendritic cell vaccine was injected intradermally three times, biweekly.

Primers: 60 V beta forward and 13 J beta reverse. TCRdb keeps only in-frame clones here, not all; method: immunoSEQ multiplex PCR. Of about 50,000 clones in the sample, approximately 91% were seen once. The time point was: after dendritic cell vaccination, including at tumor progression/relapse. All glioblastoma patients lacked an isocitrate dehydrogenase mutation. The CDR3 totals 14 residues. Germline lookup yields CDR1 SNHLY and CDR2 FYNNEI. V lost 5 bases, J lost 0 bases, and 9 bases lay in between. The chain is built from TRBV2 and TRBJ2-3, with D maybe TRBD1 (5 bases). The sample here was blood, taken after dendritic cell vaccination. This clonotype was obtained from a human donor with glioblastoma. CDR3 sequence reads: CASSLDRSTDTQYF. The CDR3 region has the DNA TGTGCCAGCAGTCTCGACAGAAGCACAGATACGCAGTATTTT. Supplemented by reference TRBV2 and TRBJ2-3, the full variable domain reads EPEVTQTPSHQVTQMGQEVILRCVPISNHLYFYWYRQILGQKVEFLVSFYNNEISEKSEIFDDQFSVERPDGSNFTLKIRSTKLEDSAMYFCASSLDRSTDTQYFGPGTRLTVL.